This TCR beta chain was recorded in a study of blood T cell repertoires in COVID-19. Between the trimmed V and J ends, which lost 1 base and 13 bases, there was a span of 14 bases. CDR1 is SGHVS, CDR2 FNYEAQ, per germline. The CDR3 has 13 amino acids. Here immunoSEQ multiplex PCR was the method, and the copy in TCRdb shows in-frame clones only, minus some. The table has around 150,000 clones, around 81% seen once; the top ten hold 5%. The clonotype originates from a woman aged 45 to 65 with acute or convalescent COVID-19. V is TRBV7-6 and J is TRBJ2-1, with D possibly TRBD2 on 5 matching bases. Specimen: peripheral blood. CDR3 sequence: CASSLDRLREQFF. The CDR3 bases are TGTGCCAGCAGCTTAGACCGACTAAGAGAACAGTTCTTC.